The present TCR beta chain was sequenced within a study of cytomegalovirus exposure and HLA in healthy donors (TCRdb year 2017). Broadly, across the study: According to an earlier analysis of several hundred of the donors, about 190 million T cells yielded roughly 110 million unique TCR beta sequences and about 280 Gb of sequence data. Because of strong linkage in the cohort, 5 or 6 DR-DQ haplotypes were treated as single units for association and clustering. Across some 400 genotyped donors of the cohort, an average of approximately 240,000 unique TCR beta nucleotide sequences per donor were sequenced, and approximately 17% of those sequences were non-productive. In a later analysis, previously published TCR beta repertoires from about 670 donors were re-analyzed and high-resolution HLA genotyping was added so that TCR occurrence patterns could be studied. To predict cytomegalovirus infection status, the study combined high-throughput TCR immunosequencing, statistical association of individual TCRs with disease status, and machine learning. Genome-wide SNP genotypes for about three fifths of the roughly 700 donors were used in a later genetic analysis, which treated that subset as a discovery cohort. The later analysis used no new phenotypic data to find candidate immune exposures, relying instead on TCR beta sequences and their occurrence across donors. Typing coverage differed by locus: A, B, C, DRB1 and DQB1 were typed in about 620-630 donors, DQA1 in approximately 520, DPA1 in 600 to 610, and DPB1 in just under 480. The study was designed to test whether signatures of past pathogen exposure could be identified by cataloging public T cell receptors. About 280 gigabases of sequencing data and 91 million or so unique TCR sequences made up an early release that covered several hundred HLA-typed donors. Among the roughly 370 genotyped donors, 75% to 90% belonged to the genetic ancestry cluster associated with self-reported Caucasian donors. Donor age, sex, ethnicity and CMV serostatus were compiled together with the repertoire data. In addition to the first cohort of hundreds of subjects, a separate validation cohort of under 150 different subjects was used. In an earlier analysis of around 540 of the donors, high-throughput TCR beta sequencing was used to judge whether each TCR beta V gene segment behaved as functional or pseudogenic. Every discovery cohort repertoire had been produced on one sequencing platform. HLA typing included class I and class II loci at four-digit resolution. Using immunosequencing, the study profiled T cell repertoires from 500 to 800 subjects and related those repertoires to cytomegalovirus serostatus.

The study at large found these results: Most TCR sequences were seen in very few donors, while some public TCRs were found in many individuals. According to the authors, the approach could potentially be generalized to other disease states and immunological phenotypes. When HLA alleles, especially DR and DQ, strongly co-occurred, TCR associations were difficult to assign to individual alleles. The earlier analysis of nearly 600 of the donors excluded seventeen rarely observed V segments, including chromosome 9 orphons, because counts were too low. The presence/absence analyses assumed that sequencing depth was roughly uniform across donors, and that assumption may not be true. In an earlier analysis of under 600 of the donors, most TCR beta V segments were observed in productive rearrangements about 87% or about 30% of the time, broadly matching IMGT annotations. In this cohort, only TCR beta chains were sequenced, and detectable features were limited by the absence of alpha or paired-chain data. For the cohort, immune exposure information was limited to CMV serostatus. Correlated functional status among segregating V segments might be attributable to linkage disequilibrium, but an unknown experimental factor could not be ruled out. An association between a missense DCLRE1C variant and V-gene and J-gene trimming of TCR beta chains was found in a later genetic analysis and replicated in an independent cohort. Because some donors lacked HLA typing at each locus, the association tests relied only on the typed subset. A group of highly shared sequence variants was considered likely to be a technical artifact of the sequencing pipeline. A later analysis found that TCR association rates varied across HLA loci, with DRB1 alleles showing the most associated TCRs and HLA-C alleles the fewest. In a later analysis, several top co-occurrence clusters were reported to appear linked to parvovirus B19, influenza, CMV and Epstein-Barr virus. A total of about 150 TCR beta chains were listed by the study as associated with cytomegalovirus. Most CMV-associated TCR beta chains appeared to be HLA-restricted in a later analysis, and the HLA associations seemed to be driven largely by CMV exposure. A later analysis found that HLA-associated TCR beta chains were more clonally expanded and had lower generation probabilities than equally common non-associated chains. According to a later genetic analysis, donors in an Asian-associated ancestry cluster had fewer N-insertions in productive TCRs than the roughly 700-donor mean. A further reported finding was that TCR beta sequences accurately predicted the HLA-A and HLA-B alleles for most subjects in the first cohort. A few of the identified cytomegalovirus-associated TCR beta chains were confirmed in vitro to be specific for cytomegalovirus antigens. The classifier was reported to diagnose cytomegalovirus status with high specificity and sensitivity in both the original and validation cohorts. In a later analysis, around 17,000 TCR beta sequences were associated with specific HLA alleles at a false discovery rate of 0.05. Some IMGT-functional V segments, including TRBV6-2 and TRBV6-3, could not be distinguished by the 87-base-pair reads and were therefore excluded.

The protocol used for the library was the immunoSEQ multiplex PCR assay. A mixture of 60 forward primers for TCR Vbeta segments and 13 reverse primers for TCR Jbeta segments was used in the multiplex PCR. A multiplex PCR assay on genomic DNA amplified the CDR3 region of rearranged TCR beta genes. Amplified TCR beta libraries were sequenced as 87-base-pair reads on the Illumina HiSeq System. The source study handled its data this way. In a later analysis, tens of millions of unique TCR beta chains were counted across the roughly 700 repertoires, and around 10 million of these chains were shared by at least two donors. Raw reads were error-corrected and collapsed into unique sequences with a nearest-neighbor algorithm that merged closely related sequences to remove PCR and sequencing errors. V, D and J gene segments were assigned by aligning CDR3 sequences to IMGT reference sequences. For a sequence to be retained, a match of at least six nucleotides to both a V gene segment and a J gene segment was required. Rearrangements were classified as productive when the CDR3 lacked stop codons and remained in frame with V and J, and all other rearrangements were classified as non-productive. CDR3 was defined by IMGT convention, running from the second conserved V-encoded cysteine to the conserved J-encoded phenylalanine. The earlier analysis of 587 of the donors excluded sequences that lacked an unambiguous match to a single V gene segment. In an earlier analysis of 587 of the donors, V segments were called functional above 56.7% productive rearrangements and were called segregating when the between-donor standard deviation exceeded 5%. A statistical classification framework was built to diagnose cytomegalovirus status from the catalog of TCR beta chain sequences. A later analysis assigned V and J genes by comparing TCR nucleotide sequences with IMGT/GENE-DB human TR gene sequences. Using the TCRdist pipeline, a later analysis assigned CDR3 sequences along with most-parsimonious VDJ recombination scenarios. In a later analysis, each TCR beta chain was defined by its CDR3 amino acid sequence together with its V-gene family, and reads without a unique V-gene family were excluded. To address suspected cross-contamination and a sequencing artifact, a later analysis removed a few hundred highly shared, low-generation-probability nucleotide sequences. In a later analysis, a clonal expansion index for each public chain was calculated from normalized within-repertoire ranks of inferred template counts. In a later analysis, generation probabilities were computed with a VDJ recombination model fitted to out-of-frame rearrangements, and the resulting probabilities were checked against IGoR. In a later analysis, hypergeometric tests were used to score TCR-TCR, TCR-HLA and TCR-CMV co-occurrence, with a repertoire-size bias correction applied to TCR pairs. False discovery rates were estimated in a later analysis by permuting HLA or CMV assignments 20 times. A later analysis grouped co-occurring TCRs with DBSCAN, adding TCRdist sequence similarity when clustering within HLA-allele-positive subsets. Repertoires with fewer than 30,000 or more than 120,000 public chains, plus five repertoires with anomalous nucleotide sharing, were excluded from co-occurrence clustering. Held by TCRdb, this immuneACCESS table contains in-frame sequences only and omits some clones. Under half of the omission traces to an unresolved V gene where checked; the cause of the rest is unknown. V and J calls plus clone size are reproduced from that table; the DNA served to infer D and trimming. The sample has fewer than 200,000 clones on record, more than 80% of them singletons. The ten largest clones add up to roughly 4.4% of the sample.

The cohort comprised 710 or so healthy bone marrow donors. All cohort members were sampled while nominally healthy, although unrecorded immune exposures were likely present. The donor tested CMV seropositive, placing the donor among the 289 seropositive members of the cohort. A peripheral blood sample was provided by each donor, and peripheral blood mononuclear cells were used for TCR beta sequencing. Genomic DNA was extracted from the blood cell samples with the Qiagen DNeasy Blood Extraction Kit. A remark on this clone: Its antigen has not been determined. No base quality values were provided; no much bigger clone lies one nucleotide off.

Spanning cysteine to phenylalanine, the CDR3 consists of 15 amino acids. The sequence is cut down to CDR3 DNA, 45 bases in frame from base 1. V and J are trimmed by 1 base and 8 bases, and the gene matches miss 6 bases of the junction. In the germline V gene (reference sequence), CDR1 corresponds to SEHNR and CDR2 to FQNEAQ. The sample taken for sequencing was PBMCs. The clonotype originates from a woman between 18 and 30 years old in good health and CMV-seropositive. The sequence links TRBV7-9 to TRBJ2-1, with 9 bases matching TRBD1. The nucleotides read TGTGCCAGCAGCTTAGTTACAGGGGGCGACTATGAGCAGTTCTTC. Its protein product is CASSLVTGGDYEQFF.